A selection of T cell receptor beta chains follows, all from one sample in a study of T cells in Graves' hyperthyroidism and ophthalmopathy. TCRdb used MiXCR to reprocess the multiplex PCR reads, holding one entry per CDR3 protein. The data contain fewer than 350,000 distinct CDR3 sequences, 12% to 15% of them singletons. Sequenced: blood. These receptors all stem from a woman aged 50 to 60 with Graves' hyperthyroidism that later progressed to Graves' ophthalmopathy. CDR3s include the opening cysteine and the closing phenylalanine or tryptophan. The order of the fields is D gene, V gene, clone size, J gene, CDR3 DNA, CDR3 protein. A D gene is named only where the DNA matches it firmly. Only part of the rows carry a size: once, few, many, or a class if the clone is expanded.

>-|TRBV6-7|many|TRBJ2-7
TGTGCCAGCAGTTGGTTTTGGGGGCGGGGTTCCTACGAGCAGTACTTC
CASSWFWGRGSYEQYF
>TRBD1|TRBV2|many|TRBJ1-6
TGTGCCAGCAGTGAGGGACAGGGGCCTTCACCCCTCCACTTT
CASSEGQGPSPLHF
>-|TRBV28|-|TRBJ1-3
TGTGCCACATACGGGGGGCCTGGAAACACCATGTATTTT
CATYGGPGNTMYF
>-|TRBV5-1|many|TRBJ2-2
TGCGCCAGCAGTCCGGGACACTACACCGGGGAGCTGTTTTTT
CASSPGHYTGELFF
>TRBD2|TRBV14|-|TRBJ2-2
TGTGCCAGCAGCCACCAAGTGGGGGGGGACCCGAACACCGGGGAGCTGTTTTTT
CASSHQVGGDPNTGELFF
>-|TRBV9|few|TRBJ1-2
TGTGCCAGCAGCGTAGCTTCAGGGTCGGATGGCTACACCTTC
CASSVASGSDGYTF
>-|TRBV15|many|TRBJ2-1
TGTGCCACCAGCACTAGTGCCTACAATGAGCAGTTCTTC
CATSTSAYNEQFF
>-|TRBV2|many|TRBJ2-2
TGTGCCAGCACCAACGCCGCTTCGAACACCGGGGAGCTGTTTTTT
CASTNAASNTGELFF
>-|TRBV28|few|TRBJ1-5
TGTGCCAGCTTTCAGACTGCGGATAGCAATCAGCCCCAGCATTTT
CASFQTADSNQPQHF
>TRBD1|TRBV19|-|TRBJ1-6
TGTGCCAGTGGACAGGACGGGTATGGGAATTCACCCCTCCACTTT
CASGQDGYGNSPLHF
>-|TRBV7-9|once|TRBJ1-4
TGTGCCAGCTCAGAGGGCACTAGCGAAAAACTGTTTTTT
CASSEGTSEKLFF
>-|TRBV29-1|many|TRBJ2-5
TGCAGCGTTGTTCAGGGGTCAGACGAGACCCAGTACTTC
CSVVQGSDETQYF
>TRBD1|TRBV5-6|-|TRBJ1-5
TGTGCCAGCAGGAGAGGACAGGAGCCCCAGCATTTT
CASRRGQEPQHF
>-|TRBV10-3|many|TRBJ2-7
TGTGCCATCAGCTCAACTATCGAAGGTGGCGAGCAGTACTTC
CAISSTIEGGEQYF
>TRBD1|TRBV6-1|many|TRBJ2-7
TGTGCCAGCAGTTCATCCGGGACAGTAAACGAGCAGTACTTC
CASSSSGTVNEQYF
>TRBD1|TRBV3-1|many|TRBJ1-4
TGTGCCAGCAGCCCACGGGGGACAGGGAGGGAAAAACTGTTTTTT
CASSPRGTGREKLFF
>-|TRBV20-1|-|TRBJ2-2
TGCAGTGCCCGAGCCCCATCTACCGGGGAGCTGTTTTTT
CSARAPSTGELFF
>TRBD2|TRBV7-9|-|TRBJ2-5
TGTGCCAGCAGCCCTGGCGGGACTAGCGGGATCCAAGAGACCCAGTACTTC
CASSPGGTSGIQETQYF
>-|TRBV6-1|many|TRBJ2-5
TGTGCCAGCAGTTCCGACGGCGGGGAGACCCAGTACTTC
CASSSDGGETQYF
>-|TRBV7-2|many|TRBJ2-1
TGTGCCAGCAGCTTCACGCAAGGGTCTTGGGAGAATGAGCAGTTCTTC
CASSFTQGSWENEQFF
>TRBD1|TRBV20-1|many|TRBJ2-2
TGCAGTGCTGGGACAGGAGGGAACACCGGGGAGCTGTTTTTT
CSAGTGGNTGELFF
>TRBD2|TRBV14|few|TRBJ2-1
TGTGCCAGCAAGGGACTAGGTCCCTACAATGAGCAGTTCTTC
CASKGLGPYNEQFF
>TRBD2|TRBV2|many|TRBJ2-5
TGTGCCAGCAGCGCTAGCGGGCAAGAGACCCAGTACTTC
CASSASGQETQYF
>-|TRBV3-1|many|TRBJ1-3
TGTGCCAGCAGCCAAGATTTAAGGATCTCTGGAAACACCATATATTTT
CASSQDLRISGNTIYF
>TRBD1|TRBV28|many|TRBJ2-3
TGTGCCAGCAAAGGGGGCCCTAGCACAGATACGCAGTATTTT
CASKGGPSTDTQYF
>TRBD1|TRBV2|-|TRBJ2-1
TGTGCCAGCAGTGTCCGGGACAGGACTTACAATGAGCAGTTCTTC
CASSVRDRTYNEQFF
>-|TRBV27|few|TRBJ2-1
TGTGCCAGCAGTCCCACTAAGGCGACTCGGAAGCAGTTCTTC
CASSPTKATRKQFF
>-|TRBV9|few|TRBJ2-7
TGTGCCAGCAGCGTAGGTGGCGGTGACTCCTACGAGCAGTACTTC
CASSVGGGDSYEQYF
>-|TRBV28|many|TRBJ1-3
TGTGCCAGCAGCTCCCAGGGCGCGGGAGGAAACACCATATATTTT
CASSSQGAGGNTIYF
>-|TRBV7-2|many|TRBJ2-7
TGTGCCAGCAGCTTAGCCGGGACGGACTCCTACGAGCAGTACTTC
CASSLAGTDSYEQYF
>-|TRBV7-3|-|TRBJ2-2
TGTGCCAGCAGCTCTCAGAACACCGGGGGGCTGTTTTTT
CASSSQNTGGLFF
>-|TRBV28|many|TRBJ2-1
TGTGCCAGTGAGGAGGGGCCAGATGAGCAGTTCTTC
CASEEGPDEQFF
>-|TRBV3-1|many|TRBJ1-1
TGTGCCAGCAGCAATCAGGCTAGGAACACTGAAGCTTTCTTT
CASSNQARNTEAFF
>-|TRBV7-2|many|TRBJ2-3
TGTGCCAGCAGCTCGAGGGTAACAGGGACGATGGATACGCAGTATTTT
CASSSRVTGTMDTQYF
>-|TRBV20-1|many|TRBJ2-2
TGCAGTGCTCGAAAGGACAGGAACACCGGGGAGCTGTTTTTT
CSARKDRNTGELFF
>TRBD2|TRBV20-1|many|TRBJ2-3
TGCAGTGCTAGGACTAGCGGGAGCGCTGTAGATACGCAGTATTTT
CSARTSGSAVDTQYF
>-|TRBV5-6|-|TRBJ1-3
TGTGCCAGCACCCGGGGGGGTCATCCTGGAAACACCATATATTTT
CASTRGGHPGNTIYF
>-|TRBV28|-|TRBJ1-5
TGTGCCAGCAGCTCCCCCGCCGGGACCCCTGAGTTTTGGGCCCAGCATTTT
CASSSPAGTPEFWAQHF
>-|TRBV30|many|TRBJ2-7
TGTGCCTGGGCCCGTCGTCTAGCGACCTACGAGCAGTACTTC
CAWARRLATYEQYF
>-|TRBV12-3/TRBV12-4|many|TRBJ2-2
TGTGCCAGCAGTTTTTCGGGATTTAACACCGGGGAGCTGTTTTTT
CASSFSGFNTGELFF
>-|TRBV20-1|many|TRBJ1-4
TGCAGTGCTAGAGATGGGCAGTATGAAAAACTGTTTTTT
CSARDGQYEKLFF
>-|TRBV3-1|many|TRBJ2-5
TGTGCCAGCAGCCAAGAGCGAGTCTACGGGACCCAGTACTTC
CASSQERVYGTQYF
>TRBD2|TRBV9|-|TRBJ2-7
TGTGCCAGCAGCAACCGGACTAGCGGCTCCTACGAGCAGTACTTC
CASSNRTSGSYEQYF
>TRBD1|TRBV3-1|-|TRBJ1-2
TGTGCCAGCAGCCAACCAGGGGGCGGCGGCTACACCTTC
CASSQPGGGGYTF
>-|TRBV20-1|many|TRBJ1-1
TGCAGTGCTAGGAAGGGATTCGGCACTGAAGCTTTCTTT
CSARKGFGTEAFF
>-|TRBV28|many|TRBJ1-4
TGTGCCAGCAGTTTATCAGGGGATGATGAAAAACTGTTTTTT
CASSLSGDDEKLFF
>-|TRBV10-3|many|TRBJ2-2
TGTGCCATCGGTAGGACGGAGAACACCGGGGAGCTGTTTTTT
CAIGRTENTGELFF
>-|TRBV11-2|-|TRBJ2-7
TGTGCCAGCAGCTCCTACCGGGGCCGACGTGGTCTGGACGAGCAGTACTTC
CASSSYRGRRGLDEQYF
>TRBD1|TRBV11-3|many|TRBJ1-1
TGTGCCAGCAGCTTCCCAGGGGGGGAAGCTTTCTTT
CASSFPGGEAFF
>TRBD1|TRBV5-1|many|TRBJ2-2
TGCGCCAGCGGGACAGGGGAGTCGGCCGGGGAGCTGTTTTTT
CASGTGESAGELFF
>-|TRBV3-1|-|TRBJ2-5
TGTGCCAGCAGCCAAGATAATCCAGAGACCCAGTACTTC
CASSQDNPETQYF
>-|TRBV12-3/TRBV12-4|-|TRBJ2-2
TGTGCCAGCAGTTTAACTAGAACGGGGGAGCTGTTTTTT
CASSLTRTGELFF
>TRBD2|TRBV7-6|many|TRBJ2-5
TGTGCCAGCAGCCACCCCGGGACTAGCTTGTACCAAGAGACCCAGTACTTC
CASSHPGTSLYQETQYF
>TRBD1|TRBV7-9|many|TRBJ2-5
TGTGCCAGCAGCTCGGACAGGGGAGGATTCGAGACCCAGTACTTC
CASSSDRGGFETQYF
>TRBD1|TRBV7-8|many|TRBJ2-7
TGTGCCAGCAGTTTAGGGACAGGGTTTCGGGAGCAGTACTTC
CASSLGTGFREQYF
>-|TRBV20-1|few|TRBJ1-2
TGCAGTGCTAGAGATCGTATATGGGACTATGGCTACACCTTC
CSARDRIWDYGYTF